A selection of T cell receptor beta chains follows, all from one sample in a study of blood T cell repertoires in COVID-19. Produced via immunoSEQ multiplex PCR; TCRdb's table is partial and in-frame only. Of 200,000 to 250,000 clones in the sample, 80% to 90% are singletons; the top ten hold 3.8%. Material for sequencing was PBMCs or T cells enriched from blood (not recorded which). Receptors were obtained from a woman in her 40s with acute COVID-19. Each CDR3 is given with its conserved first and last residue. The D gene is left open where the match is weak. Rows may omit the clone size; those that give it use once, few, many or a size class.

J gene: TRBJ2-1; V gene: TRBV5-1; D gene: TRBD2; clone size: -; CDR3 DNA: TGCGCCAGCAGCGCCGGGACTAGCGGCTACAATGAGCAGTTCTTC; CDR3 protein: CASSAGTSGYNEQFF
J gene: TRBJ2-2; V gene: TRBV5-1; D gene: TRBD2; clone size: -; CDR3 DNA: TGCGCCAGCAGCTTGATGGTTAGCGGGAGTGCCACCGGGGAGCTGTTTTTT; CDR3 protein: CASSLMVSGSATGELFF
J gene: TRBJ1-5; V gene: TRBV6-5; D gene: -; clone size: -; CDR3 DNA: TGTGCCAGCAGTCCAAATCACATCGGCGGACAGCCCCAGCATTTT; CDR3 protein: CASSPNHIGGQPQHF
J gene: TRBJ2-2; V gene: TRBV7-2; D gene: -; clone size: -; CDR3 DNA: TGTGCCAGCAGCTCAGTCAACACCGGGGAGCTGTTTTTT; CDR3 protein: CASSSVNTGELFF
J gene: TRBJ2-3; V gene: TRBV2; D gene: -; clone size: -; CDR3 DNA: TGTGCCAGCAGCTACGGACTTGCAGATACGCAGTATTTT; CDR3 protein: CASSYGLADTQYF
J gene: TRBJ2-5; V gene: TRBV11-2; D gene: TRBD1; clone size: -; CDR3 DNA: TGTGCCAGCAGCTTACGCACAGGGGTGGGGGAGACCCAGTACTTC; CDR3 protein: CASSLRTGVGETQYF
J gene: TRBJ2-1; V gene: TRBV29-1; D gene: -; clone size: -; CDR3 DNA: TGCAGCGTTGAAGGTACTAGTTCCTACAATGAGCAGTTCTTC; CDR3 protein: CSVEGTSSYNEQFF
J gene: TRBJ2-7; V gene: TRBV6-6; D gene: TRBD1; clone size: -; CDR3 DNA: TGTGCCAGCAGAGGAACAGGGGTTAATCCCTACGAGCAGTACTTC; CDR3 protein: CASRGTGVNPYEQYF
J gene: TRBJ1-6; V gene: TRBV13; D gene: -; clone size: -; CDR3 DNA: TGTGCCAGCAGCTCCCGAAGAGGGGGGGTTAATTCACCCCTCCACTTT; CDR3 protein: CASSSRRGGVNSPLHF
J gene: TRBJ2-4; V gene: TRBV4-1; D gene: TRBD1; clone size: -; CDR3 DNA: TGCGCCAGCAGCCAAGTAGACAGGGTAGTAGCCAAAAACATTCAGTACTTC; CDR3 protein: CASSQVDRVVAKNIQYF
J gene: TRBJ2-3; V gene: TRBV29-1; D gene: TRBD1; clone size: -; CDR3 DNA: TGCAGCGTGAGGGGGACAGCTAGCACAGATACGCAGTATTTT; CDR3 protein: CSVRGTASTDTQYF
J gene: TRBJ2-7; V gene: TRBV11-3; D gene: -; clone size: once; CDR3 DNA: TGTGCCAGCAGCTCTTCCTTTACTAGGTCTCCCTACGAGCAGTACTTC; CDR3 protein: CASSSSFTRSPYEQYF
J gene: TRBJ1-1; V gene: TRBV9; D gene: TRBD1; clone size: -; CDR3 DNA: TGTGCCAGCAGCGCCACAGGGGGCACTGAAGCTTTCTTT; CDR3 protein: CASSATGGTEAFF
J gene: TRBJ2-1; V gene: TRBV3-1/TRBV3-2; D gene: TRBD2; clone size: once; CDR3 DNA: TGTGCCAGCAGCCAACCTTTCGCGGGAGGCTACAATGAGCAGTTCTTC; CDR3 protein: CASSQPFAGGYNEQFF
J gene: TRBJ1-5; V gene: TRBV30; D gene: -; clone size: few; CDR3 DNA: TGTGCCTGGAGTGGGGGCCTGGTTTCCAATCAGCCCCAGCATTTT; CDR3 protein: CAWSGGLVSNQPQHF
J gene: TRBJ1-4; V gene: TRBV9; D gene: TRBD1; clone size: once; CDR3 DNA: TGTGCCAGCAGCCCCGGGACAGGGAATGAAAAACTGTTTTTT; CDR3 protein: CASSPGTGNEKLFF
J gene: TRBJ1-2; V gene: TRBV28; D gene: TRBD1; clone size: -; CDR3 DNA: TGTGCCAGCAGTTTTGGTGGGACAGGGTCAAGGTTGACTTATGGCTACACCTTC; CDR3 protein: CASSFGGTGSRLTYGYTF
J gene: TRBJ1-4; V gene: TRBV11-2; D gene: -; clone size: -; CDR3 DNA: TGTGCCAGCAGCTTAGGGGGCACTAATGAAAAACTGTTTTTT; CDR3 protein: CASSLGGTNEKLFF
J gene: TRBJ1-1; V gene: TRBV7-9; D gene: -; clone size: -; CDR3 DNA: TGTGCCAGCAGCTCCGGGGGGGCGAAGGGCGACACTGAAGCTTTCTTT; CDR3 protein: CASSSGGAKGDTEAFF
J gene: TRBJ2-1; V gene: TRBV18; D gene: -; clone size: -; CDR3 DNA: TGTGCCAGCTCCGAAGCGGGCACACCGAATGAGCAGTTCTTC; CDR3 protein: CASSEAGTPNEQFF
J gene: TRBJ2-2; V gene: TRBV4-3; D gene: -; clone size: few; CDR3 DNA: TGCGCCAGCAGCCAAACGGACAGGGAGCTGTTTTTT; CDR3 protein: CASSQTDRELFF
J gene: TRBJ2-1; V gene: TRBV11-3; D gene: -; clone size: -; CDR3 DNA: TGTGCCAGCAGCGTGAGCAGAGGGAGGAGGTTCTTC; CDR3 protein: CASSVSRGRRFF
J gene: TRBJ1-2; V gene: TRBV28; D gene: -; clone size: -; CDR3 DNA: TGTGCCAGCAGTCCCCATAGGGGTGGAGGGACCCTCACTTATGGCTACACCTTC; CDR3 protein: CASSPHRGGGTLTYGYTF
J gene: TRBJ2-1; V gene: TRBV4-1; D gene: TRBD2; clone size: -; CDR3 DNA: TGCGCCAGCAGCGCGAGGGATAGCGGGAGGGCGAAGAATGAGCAGTTCTTC; CDR3 protein: CASSARDSGRAKNEQFF
J gene: TRBJ1-2; V gene: TRBV29-1; D gene: TRBD1; clone size: -; CDR3 DNA: TGCAGCGTTGCTTTACAGGGGGCAGGGGGCTACACCTTC; CDR3 protein: CSVALQGAGGYTF
J gene: TRBJ2-7; V gene: TRBV7-9; D gene: TRBD2; clone size: -; CDR3 DNA: TGTGCCAGCAGCGCCAATAGCGGGGTTAGCGAGCAGTACTTC; CDR3 protein: CASSANSGVSEQYF
J gene: TRBJ2-1; V gene: TRBV9; D gene: TRBD2; clone size: -; CDR3 DNA: TGTGCCAGCAGCTCTCCCGACGGGGGACTAGCGGGAGGGGGGCAGTTCTTC; CDR3 protein: CASSSPDGGLAGGGQFF
J gene: TRBJ2-1; V gene: TRBV5-4; D gene: -; clone size: -; CDR3 DNA: TGTGCCAGCTCCAAGGGGTATGAGCAGTTCTTC; CDR3 protein: CASSKGYEQFF
J gene: TRBJ2-7; V gene: TRBV7-2; D gene: TRBD2; clone size: few; CDR3 DNA: TGTGCCAGCAGCATTGATGTAAGCGGGAGCTACGAGCAGTACTTC; CDR3 protein: CASSIDVSGSYEQYF
J gene: TRBJ1-1; V gene: TRBV28; D gene: -; clone size: -; CDR3 DNA: TGTGCCAGCAGTTTTCTTCAGGGCCAAACTGAAGCTTTCTTT; CDR3 protein: CASSFLQGQTEAFF
J gene: TRBJ2-1; V gene: TRBV2; D gene: -; clone size: -; CDR3 DNA: TGTGCCACCAATCTCGACAGGCAACTTAGAGATGAGCAGTTCTTC; CDR3 protein: CATNLDRQLRDEQFF
J gene: TRBJ1-6; V gene: TRBV19; D gene: -; clone size: -; CDR3 DNA: TGTGCCAGTAGCATGACAGCCAATAATTCACCCCTCCACTTT; CDR3 protein: CASSMTANNSPLHF
J gene: TRBJ2-1; V gene: TRBV4-1; D gene: TRBD2; clone size: -; CDR3 DNA: TGCGCCAGCAGCCCCGGAGCTGGACTAGCGGATTCCTCCTACAATGAGCAGTTCTTC; CDR3 protein: CASSPGAGLADSSYNEQFF
J gene: TRBJ2-7; V gene: TRBV21-1; D gene: -; clone size: -; CDR3 DNA: TGTGCCAGCAGCAAAGGGCTTCTCTGGGAGCAGTACTTC; CDR3 protein: CASSKGLLWEQYF
J gene: TRBJ2-1; V gene: TRBV5-5; D gene: -; clone size: -; CDR3 DNA: TGTGCCAGCAGCTTTGCTAGTCTCAGTGAGCAGTTCTTC; CDR3 protein: CASSFASLSEQFF
J gene: TRBJ1-6; V gene: TRBV4-1; D gene: -; clone size: -; CDR3 DNA: TGCGCCAGCAGCCCCGGACAGTTAAATTCACCCCTCCACTTT; CDR3 protein: CASSPGQLNSPLHF
J gene: TRBJ1-2; V gene: TRBV6-6; D gene: -; clone size: -; CDR3 DNA: TGTGCCAGCACTAGGGGCAACTATGGCTACACCTTC; CDR3 protein: CASTRGNYGYTF
J gene: TRBJ1-1; V gene: TRBV14; D gene: TRBD1; clone size: -; CDR3 DNA: TGTGCCAGCAGCCACGCCCTTCTACGGGACAGGGCGCCAGAAGCTTTCTTT; CDR3 protein: CASSHALLRDRAPEAFF
J gene: TRBJ1-6; V gene: TRBV18; D gene: TRBD1; clone size: -; CDR3 DNA: TGTGCCAGCTCCCTGGACAGGCGGAATTCACCCCTCCACTTT; CDR3 protein: CASSLDRRNSPLHF
J gene: TRBJ2-3; V gene: TRBV6-5; D gene: TRBD2; clone size: -; CDR3 DNA: TGTGCCACAACACAGGGGACTAGCGTGGATACGCAGTATTTT; CDR3 protein: CATTQGTSVDTQYF
J gene: TRBJ1-1; V gene: TRBV25-1; D gene: -; clone size: -; CDR3 DNA: TGTGCCAGCAGTGAATATCTGGGGGCGACTGAAGCTTTCTTT; CDR3 protein: CASSEYLGATEAFF
J gene: TRBJ2-1; V gene: TRBV29-1; D gene: -; clone size: -; CDR3 DNA: TGCAGCGTTCAGGGCCTAGCGCCCTACAATGAGCAGTTCTTC; CDR3 protein: CSVQGLAPYNEQFF
J gene: TRBJ1-6; V gene: TRBV10-3; D gene: -; clone size: -; CDR3 DNA: TGTGCCATCAGTGAGTCTTGGACACCTAATTCACCCCTCCACTTT; CDR3 protein: CAISESWTPNSPLHF
J gene: TRBJ1-2; V gene: TRBV7-2; D gene: TRBD1; clone size: -; CDR3 DNA: TGTGCCAGCAGCGTACGGGACAGCCAAGGTAGCTACACCTTC; CDR3 protein: CASSVRDSQGSYTF
J gene: TRBJ2-1; V gene: TRBV10-1; D gene: TRBD1; clone size: -; CDR3 DNA: TGCGCCAGCAGTGTGGGCCTGGGACAGTACTTCAATGAGCAGTTCTTC; CDR3 protein: CASSVGLGQYFNEQFF
J gene: TRBJ2-5; V gene: TRBV7-2; D gene: TRBD2; clone size: -; CDR3 DNA: TGTGCCAGCAGCTTAGGAGGGAGCGGGGGGGAGACCCAGTACTTC; CDR3 protein: CASSLGGSGGETQYF
J gene: TRBJ1-1; V gene: TRBV4-3; D gene: -; clone size: -; CDR3 DNA: TGCGCCAGCAGCCAAGGACTCAGGGTCAACACTGAAGCTTTCTTT; CDR3 protein: CASSQGLRVNTEAFF
J gene: TRBJ2-1; V gene: TRBV20-1; D gene: -; clone size: -; CDR3 DNA: TGCAGTGCTAGTGGCGGGAAGTCCTACAATGAGCAGTTCTTC; CDR3 protein: CSASGGKSYNEQFF
J gene: TRBJ1-5; V gene: TRBV5-4; D gene: -; clone size: -; CDR3 DNA: TGTGCCAGCAGCTTGGCCGGAGATCAGCCCCAGCATTTT; CDR3 protein: CASSLAGDQPQHF
J gene: TRBJ1-1; V gene: TRBV19; D gene: TRBD1; clone size: -; CDR3 DNA: TGTGCCAGTACCCACGGGACAGGGACCTACACTGAAGCTTTCTTT; CDR3 protein: CASTHGTGTYTEAFF
J gene: TRBJ2-5; V gene: TRBV10-3; D gene: -; clone size: -; CDR3 DNA: TGTGCCATCAGAAGCGGACAAGAGACCCAGTACTTC; CDR3 protein: CAIRSGQETQYF
J gene: TRBJ1-5; V gene: TRBV2; D gene: -; clone size: -; CDR3 DNA: TGTGCCAGCAGTCCAGACAGTTATAGCAATCAGCCCCAGCATTTT; CDR3 protein: CASSPDSYSNQPQHF
J gene: TRBJ2-1; V gene: TRBV30; D gene: -; clone size: -; CDR3 DNA: TGTGCCTGGGGTGGCGGAGTTCTGCTTTCCTACAATGAGCAGTTCTTC; CDR3 protein: CAWGGGVLLSYNEQFF